The 29 T cell receptor beta chains presented below share a single source sample, sequenced in a study of regulatory T cells in long-lasting Graves disease. The time point was: newly diagnosed GD, antithyroid drugs for less than 3 months. From PBMCs, RNA was extracted and then used to make the TCR library. To make TCR beta libraries, researchers used iRepertoire HTBI primers and Arm-PCR of CDR3 regions. TCRdb re-derived calls from the multiplex PCR reads in MiXCR, one entry per CDR3 protein. There are roughly 500,000 distinct CDR3 sequences in the sample; more than 10% occur only once, and approximately 9.6% lies in the top ten. These data were likewise used in another study, on T cells in Graves' hyperthyroidism and ophthalmopathy.

The sample here was peripheral blood mononuclear cells (PBMCs), taken at new diagnosis, from a patient treated with antithyroid drugs. Receptors originate from a woman in her 30s with Graves disease.

This clonotype occurred a few times. This chain connects TRBV3-1 to TRBJ2-7, with D perhaps matching TRBD1 (7 bases). CDR1 LGHDT and CDR2 YNNKEL come from the germline V gene (reference sequence). V lost 0 bases and J lost 2, with 17 bases in between. The length of the CDR3 is 17 residues. For the CDR3, the DNA is TGTGCCAGCAGCCAAGATGGTGGGGGCAGGGGGGCCTACGAGCAGTACTTC. Amino acid sequence: CASSQDGGGRGAYEQYF.

This clonotype was counted at least ten times. V is TRBV11-1 and J is TRBJ1-2, with 7 bases identical to TRBD1. J lost 5 bases, V lost 1 base, and 7 bases had no gene match. Germline assignment: CDR1 SGHAT and CDR2 FQDESV (reference sequence). The CDR3 runs to 15 residues. The chain's CDR3 is CASSLGGQDLYGYTF. The DNA of the CDR3 is TGTGCCAGCAGCTTAGGCGGACAGGACTTGTATGGCTACACCTTC.

This clonotype came up many times. This chain uses TRBV27 with TRBJ2-7; D assignment may be TRBD1 or TRBD2 (5 bases each). This CDR3 has 14 amino acids. Germline assignment: CDR1 MNHEY and CDR2 SMNVEV (reference sequence). V gave up 5 bases and J gave up 5 bases, with 16 bases separating them. In DNA form, the CDR3 reads TGTGCCAGCAGTCCCTGGGGCAGGGAGCACGAGCAGTACTTC. The encoded protein is CASSPWGREHEQYF.

The chain couples TRBV29-1 to TRBJ1-1; D may be TRBD1 (6 bases). This CDR3 comprises 18 residues. Deletions cut 0 bases from V and 0 bases from J, with 20 bases between. From germline, CDR1 is SQVTM and CDR2 ANQGSEA. The CDR3 DNA reads as TGCAGCGTTGAAGAATTTCTCCCGGCAGGGGCTTTGAACACTGAAGCTTTCTTT. It specifies CSVEEFLPAGALNTEAFF.

The chain employs TRBV30 and TRBJ2-1, with D maybe TRBD1 (6 bases). Germline lookup yields CDR1 GTSNPN and CDR2 SVGIG (reference sequence). Trimming removed 4 bases at V and 8 bases at J, with 18 bases between. CDR3 size: 14 residues. The CDR3 region is CAWNRDIGSYEQFF. The CDR3 nucleotides are TGTGCCTGGAACCGGGACATCGGAAGTTATGAGCAGTTCTTC.

This clonotype was observed at least ten times. This sequence joins TRBV12-3 or TRBV12-4 and TRBJ1-1; no reliable D call. The CDR3 is made up of 14 amino acids. Trimming took off 4 bases at V and 5 bases at J, with 14 bases between the two ends. The DNA for the CDR3 is TGTGCCAGCAGTTGGGGTCTTCCGCGGACTGAAGCTTTCTTT. Protein: CASSWGLPRTEAFF.

This clonotype was observed a few times. The chain carries TRBV7-9 and TRBJ2-7, with 7 bases lining up with TRBD2. CDR1 SEHNR and CDR2 FQNEAQ come from the germline V gene (reference sequence). CDR3 length equals 12 residues. Germline trimming cut 7 bases from V and 12 bases from J; bases unmatched to any gene: 12. CDR3 region: CASTLPGRATYF. CDR3 DNA sequence: TGTGCCAGCACTCTGCCTGGGAGGGCCACGTACTTC.

This clonotype occurred many times. The V gene is TRBV20-1, the J gene TRBJ1-5; 8 nucleotides align to TRBD1. The CDR3 has 15 residues. Per germline, CDR1 DFQATT and CDR2 SNEGSKA (reference sequence). With 2 bases clipped from V and 5 bases from J, the junction kept 8 bases outside the gene matches. This CDR3 reads CSARQSTGGDQPQHF. CDR3 DNA: TGCAGTGCTAGACAATCCACAGGGGGGGATCAGCCCCAGCATTTT.

This clonotype came up many times. The chain couples TRBV28 to TRBJ2-2; TRBD2 is a possible D gene (5 bases). Germline values: CDR1 MDHEN, CDR2 SYDVKM. The CDR3 has 16 residues. Trimming pared 9 bases from V and 6 bases from J, leaving 23 bases between. CDR3 nucleotides: TGTGCCAGTACCCGGGAACCGCCTTTCGTTCCCGGGGAGCTGTTTTTT. Amino acid sequence: CASTREPPFVPGELFF.

J is TRBJ2-7 and V is TRBV6-2 or TRBV6-3; D call uncertain. The CDR3 has 13 residues. CDR1 and CDR2 from the germline V gene are MNHEY and SVGEGT. Trimming stripped 4 bases from V and 7 bases from J, with 14 bases between. CDR3 region: CASSSYTQEEQYF. Written as DNA, the CDR3 is TGTGCCAGCAGTTCATATACTCAGGAAGAGCAGTACTTC.

This clonotype was counted at least ten times. This chain links TRBV24-1 with TRBJ1-2; D may be TRBD1 (5 bases). Germline V gene data show CDR1 as KGHDR and CDR2 as SFDVKD. The CDR3 is 13 residues long. Trimming cost V 4 bases and J 2 bases, with 7 bases left between them. CDR3 bases: TGTGCCACCAGTGAAGCAGGGAACTATGGCTACACCTTC. Translation gives CATSEAGNYGYTF.

This clonotype was observed a few times. This chain joins TRBV20-1 and TRBJ2-7; perhaps TRBD1 as D (5 bases). Germline V CDR1 and CDR2: DFQATT, SNEGSKA (reference sequence). V was cut by 2 bases and J by 2 bases, with 13 bases left in between. The CDR3 is made up of 14 amino acids. Here the CDR3 reads CSARKQGITYEQYF. CDR3 coding DNA: TGCAGTGCTAGAAAGCAGGGAATAACCTACGAGCAGTACTTC.

This clonotype was counted ten times or more. This chain connects TRBV7-9 to TRBJ1-4; D unresolved. CDR3 length equals 13 residues. From germline, CDR1 is SEHNR and CDR2 FQNEAQ (reference sequence). Trimming stripped 4 bases from V and 0 bases from J, with 3 bases between. The CDR3 region has the DNA TGTGCCAGCAGCTCCACAACTAATGAAAAACTGTTTTTT. This encodes CASSSTTNEKLFF.

The rearrangement links TRBV20-1 to TRBJ1-1; D unclear. Per germline, CDR1 DFQATT and CDR2 SNEGSKA (reference sequence). The CDR3 totals 13 residues. The ends were cut back, 2 bases at V and 1 base at J, with 8 bases in the middle. This CDR3 reads CSARRSGNTEAFF. CDR3 sequence (DNA): TGCAGTGCTAGAAGGTCGGGGAACACTGAAGCTTTCTTT.

Of note for this clonotype: A far bigger clonotype differs at one base, so this is likely a read error. The CDR3 does not close with the conserved phenylalanine or tryptophan, likely indicating a read error. V gene TRBV5-8 combines with J gene TRBJ2-5, with D hard to call. V lost 0 bases and J lost 5, with 2 bases in between. Per germline, CDR1 SGHTS and CDR2 YDEGEE. There are 11 residues in the CDR3. CDR3: CASSLVETQYL. The CDR3 bases are TGTGCCAGCAGCTTGGTGGAGACCCAGTACCTC.

This clonotype has at least ten counts. The chain joins TRBV20-1 to TRBJ1-2; the D gene is possibly TRBD1 (6 bases). This CDR3 is 13 amino acids long. V shed 2 bases and J shed 4 bases, with 11 bases lying between them. The V gene's germline CDR1 is DFQATT and CDR2 SNEGSKA (reference sequence). The CDR3 DNA reads TGCAGTGCTAGACCCGGGACACGCTATGGCTACACCTTC. Translation: CSARPGTRYGYTF.

This clonotype was seen repeatedly, ten times or more. One end of the junction varies from germline; a read error may be responsible. This chain's CDR3 is CASSFGYNQPQHF. CDR3 in DNA: TGTGCCAGCAGTTTCGGGTACAATCAGCCCCAGCATTTT. The chain employs TRBV5-1 and TRBJ1-5, with D unclear. The CDR3 totals 13 residues. The V gene's germline CDR1 is SGHRS and CDR2 YFSETQ.

Ten or more counts support this clonotype. V gene TRBV20-1 combines with J gene TRBJ1-2; no clear D gene. V was pared by 5 bases and J by 0 bases, with 16 bases between. The CDR3 is made up of 15 amino acids. Germline values: CDR1 DFQATT, CDR2 SNEGSKA (reference sequence). CDR3 amino acids: CSARPKKFTNYGYTF. The CDR3, as DNA: TGCAGTGCTCGCCCTAAGAAGTTTACTAACTATGGCTACACCTTC.

This clonotype was detected only a few times. This chain joins TRBV19 and TRBJ1-5; 9 bases fit TRBD1. The CDR3 consists of 15 residues. The V gene end was trimmed by 3 bases and the J gene end by 2 bases; junction bases not matched to a gene: 2. Germline CDR1 and CDR2: LNHDA and SQIVND (reference sequence). CDR3 loop: CASSMWTGGNQPQHF. CDR3 DNA sequence: TGTGCCAGTAGTATGTGGACAGGGGGCAATCAGCCCCAGCATTTT.

The sample holds a few counts of this clonotype. This may arise from a read error, as a much more abundant clone is one base away. The chain employs TRBV12-3 or TRBV12-4 and TRBJ2-5; tentative D call: TRBD1 (6 bases). The V gene lost 3 bases and the J gene lost 5 bases, with 10 bases spanning the gap. The CDR3 extends over 13 amino acids. The CDR3 region has the DNA TGTGCCAGCAGTTTCATGGGGGCCGAGACCCAGTACTTC. Its translation is CASSFMGAETQYF.

The chain joins TRBV19 to TRBJ1-1, with no clear D. Per the germline V gene, CDR1 is LNHDA and CDR2 is SQIVND (reference sequence). There are 14 residues in the CDR3. Trimming cost V 7 bases and J 4 bases, with 16 bases left between them. CDR3 region: CASIEWRRATEAFF. CDR3 coding DNA: TGTGCCAGTATTGAATGGCGTCGAGCCACTGAAGCTTTCTTT.

CDR3 DNA: TGTGCCAGCAGCCGAGATAACCCAATCTCTGGGGCCAACGTCCTGACTTTC. This gives the protein CASSRDNPISGANVLTF. This chain links TRBV4-2 with TRBJ2-6; no firm D call. Germline CDR1 and CDR2: LGHNA and YNFKEQ. V gave up 4 bases and J gave up 0 bases, with 13 bases separating them. The length of the CDR3 is 17 residues.

This clonotype was counted many times. This rearrangement joins TRBV20-1 to TRBJ2-7, with a possible D match to TRBD2 (5 bases). This CDR3 is 16 amino acids long. Germline values: CDR1 DFQATT, CDR2 SNEGSKA (reference sequence). V was cut by 6 bases and J by 4 bases, with 25 bases left in between. The CDR3 DNA sequence: TGCAGTGCGGGGAACGTAGTTCGAGGGATAGGGTACGAGCAGTACTTC. Protein product: CSAGNVVRGIGYEQYF.

This clonotype was counted a single time. The chain joins TRBV20-1 to TRBJ2-2; D is ambiguous. Germline V gives CDR1 DFQATT, CDR2 SNEGSKA (reference sequence). The CDR3 spans 13 residues. V dropped 3 bases and J dropped 5 bases, with 10 bases sitting between them. CDR3 bases: TGCAGTGCTAGGCGACCGGATACCGGGGAGCTGTTTTTT. This codes for CSARRPDTGELFF.

This clonotype showed up many times. V gene TRBV28 combines with J gene TRBJ2-3; 7 bases agree with TRBD2. The CDR3 totals 15 residues. V was pared by 3 bases and J by 1 base, with 4 bases of the junction left unmatched. Germline V gene lookup returns CDR1 MDHEN and CDR2 SYDVKM. The CDR3 DNA follows: TGTGCCAGCAGTTTGGGAGGGATCCGCACAGATACGCAGTATTTT. Its protein product is CASSLGGIRTDTQYF.

The chain carries TRBV25-1 and TRBJ2-5; a possible D gene is TRBD1 (6 bases). Trimming took off 1 base at V and 3 bases at J, with 12 bases between the two ends. The CDR3 is 15 amino acids. Germline CDR1 and CDR2: MGHDK and SYGVNS. The CDR3 DNA reads TGTGCCAGCAGTGAATCCCACAGGGCAGAAGAGACCCAGTACTTC. This codes for CASSESHRAEETQYF. The full variable domain, rest sourced from reference TRBV25-1 and TRBJ2-5, is EADIYQTPRYLVIGTGKKITLECSQTMGHDKMYWYQQDPGMELHLIHYSYGVNSTEKGDLSSESTVSRIRTEHFPLTLESARPSHTSQYLCASSESHRAEETQYFGPGTRLLVL.

This clonotype was counted only a few times. The chain employs TRBV6-2 or TRBV6-3 and TRBJ2-1, with TRBD2 matching over 7 bases. Germline CDR1 reads MNHEY; CDR2 reads SVGEGT. V lost 10 bases and J lost 5; bases outside the gene matches: 11. The CDR3 is 14 amino acids. The CDR3 reads CATLRASGHNEQFF. The CDR3 DNA sequence: TGTGCCACCCTTCGGGCTAGCGGTCACAATGAGCAGTTCTTC.

This clonotype was detected only a few times. An end of the junction does not agree with germline; a read error may underlie this. The chain recombines TRBV5-1 with TRBJ1-1; no definite D call. This CDR3 is built from 15 residues. Germline V gene data show CDR1 as SGHRS and CDR2 as YFSETQ. In nucleotides, the CDR3 is TGTGCCAGCAGCGTCCAGGCCGGAAGGAACACTGAAGCTTTCTTT. This encodes CASSVQAGRNTEAFF.

The chain couples TRBV12-3 or TRBV12-4 to TRBJ2-2, with a tentative D call TRBD2 (5 bases). V was trimmed by 7 bases and J by 6 bases, leaving 15 bases between them. The CDR3 is 14 residues long. CDR3 in amino acids: CASILRTAPGELFF. The CDR3 DNA is TGTGCCAGCATCCTTAGGACTGCCCCCGGGGAGCTGTTTTTT.